This T cell receptor (beta chain) emerged from a study of blood T cell repertoires in COVID-19. The data were produced by immunoSEQ multiplex PCR, yet TCRdb's version contains in-frame clones alone and is incomplete. The sample lists 60,000 or so clones; 70% to 90% were seen once. This CDR3 has 15 amino acids. Losses at the gene ends were 5 bases for V and 5 bases for J; bases not matched to a gene: 10. Germline CDR1 reads SGDLS; CDR2 reads YYNGEE. This receptor was obtained from a human donor in a cohort sampled during active COVID-19. The chain combines TRBV9 with TRBJ2-3; 8 nucleotides match TRBD2. The specimen sequenced was peripheral blood. The CDR3 loop reads CASREGGRQGDTQYF. CDR3 nucleotide sequence: TGTGCCAGCAGGGAGGGCGGGAGGCAAGGAGATACGCAGTATTTT.